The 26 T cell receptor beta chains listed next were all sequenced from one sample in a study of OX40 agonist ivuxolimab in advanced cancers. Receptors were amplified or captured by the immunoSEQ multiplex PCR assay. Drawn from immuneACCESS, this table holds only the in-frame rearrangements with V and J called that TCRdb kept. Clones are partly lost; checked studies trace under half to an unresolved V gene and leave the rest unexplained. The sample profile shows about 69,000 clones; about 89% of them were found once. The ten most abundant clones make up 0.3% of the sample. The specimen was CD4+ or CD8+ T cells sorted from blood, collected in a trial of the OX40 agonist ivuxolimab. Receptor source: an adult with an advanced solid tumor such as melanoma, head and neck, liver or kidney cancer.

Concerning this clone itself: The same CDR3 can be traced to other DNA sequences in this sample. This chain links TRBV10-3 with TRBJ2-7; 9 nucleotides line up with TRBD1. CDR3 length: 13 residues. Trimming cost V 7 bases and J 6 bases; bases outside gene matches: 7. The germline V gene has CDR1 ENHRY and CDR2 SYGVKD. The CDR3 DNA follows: TGTGCCATCAAACCGGGACAGGGATTCGAGCAGTACTTC. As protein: CAIKPGQGFEQYF.

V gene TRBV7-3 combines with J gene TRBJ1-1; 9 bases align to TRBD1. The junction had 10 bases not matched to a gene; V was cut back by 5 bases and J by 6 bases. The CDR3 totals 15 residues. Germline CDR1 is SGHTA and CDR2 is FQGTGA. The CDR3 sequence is CASSDGQGLFSEAFF. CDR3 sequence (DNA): TGTGCCAGCAGCGACGGACAGGGGTTGTTCTCTGAAGCTTTCTTT.

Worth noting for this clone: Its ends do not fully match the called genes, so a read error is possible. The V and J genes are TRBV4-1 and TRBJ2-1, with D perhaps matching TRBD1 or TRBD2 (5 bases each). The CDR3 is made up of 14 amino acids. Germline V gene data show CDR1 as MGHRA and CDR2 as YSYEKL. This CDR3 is CASSHLGTSFVKIF. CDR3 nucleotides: TGCGCCAGCAGCCACCTAGGGACGTCGTTCGTTAAGATCTTC.

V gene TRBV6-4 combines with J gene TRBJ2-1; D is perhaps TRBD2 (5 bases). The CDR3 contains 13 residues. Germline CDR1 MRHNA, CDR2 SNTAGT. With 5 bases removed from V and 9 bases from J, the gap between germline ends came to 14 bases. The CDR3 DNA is TGTGCCAGCAGTTTGGAGGAATTCGGTGAGCAGTTCTTC. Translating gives CASSLEEFGEQFF.

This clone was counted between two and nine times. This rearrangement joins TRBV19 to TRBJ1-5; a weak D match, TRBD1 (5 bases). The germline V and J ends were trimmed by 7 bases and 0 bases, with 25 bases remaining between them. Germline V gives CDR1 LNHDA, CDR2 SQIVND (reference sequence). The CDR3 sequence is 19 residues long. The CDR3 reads CASNYRSDKGGYSNQPQHF. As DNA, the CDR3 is TGTGCCAGTAATTATAGATCGGACAAGGGAGGTTATAGCAATCAGCCCCAGCATTTT. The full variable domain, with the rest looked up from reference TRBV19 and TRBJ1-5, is DGGITQSPKYLFRKEGQNVTLSCEQNLNHDAMYWYRQDPGQGLRLIYYSQIVNDFQKGDIAEGYSVSREKKESFPLTVTSAQKNPTAFYLCASNYRSDKGGYSNQPQHFGDGTRLSIL.

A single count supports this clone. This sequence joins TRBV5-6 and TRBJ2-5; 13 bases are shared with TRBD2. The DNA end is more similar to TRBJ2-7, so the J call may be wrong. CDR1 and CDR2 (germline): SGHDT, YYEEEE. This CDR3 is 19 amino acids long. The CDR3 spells CASSSKRGTSGKVTHEQYF. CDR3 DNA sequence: TGTGCCAGCAGCTCCAAAAGAGGGACTAGCGGGAAAGTAACACACGAGCAGTACTTC.

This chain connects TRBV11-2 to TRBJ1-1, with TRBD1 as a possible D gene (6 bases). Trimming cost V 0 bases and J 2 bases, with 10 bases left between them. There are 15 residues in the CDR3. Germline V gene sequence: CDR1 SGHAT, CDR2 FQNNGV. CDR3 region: CASSLEWTANTEAFF. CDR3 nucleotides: TGTGCCAGCAGCTTAGAGTGGACAGCTAACACTGAAGCTTTCTTT.

The CDR3, as DNA: TGTGCCAGCAGTTTCCTGACTAGAATTTACAATGAGCAGTTCTTC. It encodes CASSFLTRIYNEQFF. This chain joins TRBV28 and TRBJ2-1, with a tentative D call TRBD2 (6 bases). The germline V gene has CDR1 MDHEN and CDR2 SYDVKM. The V end lost 3 bases, the J end lost 4 bases, and 13 bases lay between the germline ends. The CDR3 consists of 15 residues.

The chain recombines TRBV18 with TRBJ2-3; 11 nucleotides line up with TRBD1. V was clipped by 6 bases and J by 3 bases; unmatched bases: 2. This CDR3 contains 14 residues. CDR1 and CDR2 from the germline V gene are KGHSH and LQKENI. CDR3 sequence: CASSGQGVTDTQYF. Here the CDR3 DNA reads TGTGCCAGCTCGGGACAGGGGGTAACAGATACGCAGTATTTT.

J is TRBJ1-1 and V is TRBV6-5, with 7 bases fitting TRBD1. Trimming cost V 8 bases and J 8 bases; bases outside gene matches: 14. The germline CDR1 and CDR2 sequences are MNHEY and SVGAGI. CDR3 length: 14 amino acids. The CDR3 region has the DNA TGTGCCAGCTCTGGGGCAGGGGGACCTCGAGAAGCTTTCTTT. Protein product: CASSGAGGPREAFF.

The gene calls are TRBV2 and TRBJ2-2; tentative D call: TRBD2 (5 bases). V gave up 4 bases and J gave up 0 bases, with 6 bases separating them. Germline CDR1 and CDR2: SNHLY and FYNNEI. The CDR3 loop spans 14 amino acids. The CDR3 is CASSGLPNTGELFF. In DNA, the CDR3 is TGTGCCAGCAGTGGACTACCGAACACCGGGGAGCTGTTTTTT.

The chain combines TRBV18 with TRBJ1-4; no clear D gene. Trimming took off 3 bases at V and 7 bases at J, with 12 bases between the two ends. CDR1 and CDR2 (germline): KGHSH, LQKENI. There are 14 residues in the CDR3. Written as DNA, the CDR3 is TGTGCCAGCTCACCTGCCAGCCTGACTGAAAAACTGTTTTTT. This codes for CASSPASLTEKLFF.

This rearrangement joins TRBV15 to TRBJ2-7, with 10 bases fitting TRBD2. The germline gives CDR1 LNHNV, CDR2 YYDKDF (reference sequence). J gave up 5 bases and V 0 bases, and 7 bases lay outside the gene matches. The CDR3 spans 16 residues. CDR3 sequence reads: CATSRDRASGSNEQYF. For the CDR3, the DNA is TGTGCCACCAGCAGAGATCGGGCTAGCGGGAGCAACGAGCAGTACTTC.

CDR3 protein: CASSPGEQYF. Written as DNA, the CDR3 is TGTGCCAGCTCACCAGGCGAGCAGTACTTC. The J gene is TRBJ2-7, the V gene TRBV18; D gene unclear. The germline V gene encodes CDR1 KGHSH and CDR2 LQKENI. Trimming removed 2 bases at V and 6 bases at J, with 2 bases between. The CDR3 sequence is 10 residues long.

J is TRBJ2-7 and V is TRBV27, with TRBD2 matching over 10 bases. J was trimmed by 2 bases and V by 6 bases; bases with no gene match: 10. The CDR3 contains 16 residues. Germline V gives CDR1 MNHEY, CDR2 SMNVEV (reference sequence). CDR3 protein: CASRNLAGALTYEQYF. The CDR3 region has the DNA TGTGCCAGCAGGAACCTAGCGGGAGCCCTGACCTACGAGCAGTACTTC.

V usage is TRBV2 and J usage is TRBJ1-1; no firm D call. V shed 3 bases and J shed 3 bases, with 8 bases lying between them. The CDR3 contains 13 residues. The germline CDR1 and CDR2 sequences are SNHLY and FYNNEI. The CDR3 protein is CASSDSRDTEAFF. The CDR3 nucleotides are TGTGCCAGCAGTGATAGCCGGGACACTGAAGCTTTCTTT.

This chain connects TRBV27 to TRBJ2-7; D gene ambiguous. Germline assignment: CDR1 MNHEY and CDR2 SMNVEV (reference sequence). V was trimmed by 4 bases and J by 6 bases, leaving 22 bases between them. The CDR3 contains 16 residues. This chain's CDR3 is CASSSPDPREASEQYF. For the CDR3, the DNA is TGTGCCAGCAGTTCTCCCGACCCCCGAGAGGCCTCCGAGCAGTACTTC.

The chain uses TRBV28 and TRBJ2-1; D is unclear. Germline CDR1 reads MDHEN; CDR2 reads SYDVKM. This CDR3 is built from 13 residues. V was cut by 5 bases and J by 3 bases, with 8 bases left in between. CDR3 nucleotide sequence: TGTGCCAGCAGTGGCTGGAGCTACAATGAGCAGTTCTTC. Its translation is CASSGWSYNEQFF.

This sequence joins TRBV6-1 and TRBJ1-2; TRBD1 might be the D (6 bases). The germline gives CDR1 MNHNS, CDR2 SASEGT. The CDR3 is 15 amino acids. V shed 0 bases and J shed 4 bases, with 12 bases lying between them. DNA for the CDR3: TGTGCCAGCAGTGAAGCGGGGGCAGGGGCCTATGGCTACACCTTC. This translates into CASSEAGAGAYGYTF.

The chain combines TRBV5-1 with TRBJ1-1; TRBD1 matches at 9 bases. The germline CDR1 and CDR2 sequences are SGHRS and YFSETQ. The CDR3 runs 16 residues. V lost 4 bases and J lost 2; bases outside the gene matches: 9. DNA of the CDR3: TGCGCCAGCAGCCCAGGCTGGGGACAGGGAAACACTGAAGCTTTCTTT. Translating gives CASSPGWGQGNTEAFF. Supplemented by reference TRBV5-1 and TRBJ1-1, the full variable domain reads KAGVTQTPRYLIKTRGQQVTLSCSPISGHRSVSWYQQTPGQGLQFLFEYFSETQRNKGNFPGRFSGRQFSNSRSEMNVSTLELGDSALYLCASSPGWGQGNTEAFFGQGTRLTVV.

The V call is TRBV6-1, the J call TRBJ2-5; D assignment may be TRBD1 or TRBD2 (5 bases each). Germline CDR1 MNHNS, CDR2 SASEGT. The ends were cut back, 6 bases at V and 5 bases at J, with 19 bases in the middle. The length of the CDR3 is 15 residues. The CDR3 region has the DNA TGTGCCAGCAGAGTCGGGGACGGCCCTAAGGAGACCCAGTACTTC. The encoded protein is CASRVGDGPKETQYF.

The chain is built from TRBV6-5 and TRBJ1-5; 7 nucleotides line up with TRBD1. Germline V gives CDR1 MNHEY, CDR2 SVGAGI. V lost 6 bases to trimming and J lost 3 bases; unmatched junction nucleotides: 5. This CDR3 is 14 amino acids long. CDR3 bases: TGTGCCAGCAGCGCGACAGGGCCCAATCAGCCCCAGCATTTT. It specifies CASSATGPNQPQHF.

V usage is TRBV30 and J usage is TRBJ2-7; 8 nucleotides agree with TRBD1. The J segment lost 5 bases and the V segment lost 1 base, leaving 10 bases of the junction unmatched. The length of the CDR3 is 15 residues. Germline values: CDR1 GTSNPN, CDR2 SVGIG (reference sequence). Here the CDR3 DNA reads TGTGCCTGGAGTGCCACAGACAGGGGTTTACACGAGCAGTACTTC. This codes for CAWSATDRGLHEQYF. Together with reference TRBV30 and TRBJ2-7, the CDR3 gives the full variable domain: SQTIHQWPATLVQPVGSPLSLECTVEGTSNPNLYWYRQAAGRGLQLLFYSVGIGQISSEVPQNLSASRPQDRQFILSSKKLLLSDSGFYLCAWSATDRGLHEQYFGPGTRLTVT.

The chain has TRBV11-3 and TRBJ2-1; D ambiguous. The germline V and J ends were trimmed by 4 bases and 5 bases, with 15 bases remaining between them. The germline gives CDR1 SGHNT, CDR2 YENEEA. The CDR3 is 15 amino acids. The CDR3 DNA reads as TGTGCCAGCAGCTCCCTGTTCAGCAGACACAATGAGCAGTTCTTC. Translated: CASSSLFSRHNEQFF.

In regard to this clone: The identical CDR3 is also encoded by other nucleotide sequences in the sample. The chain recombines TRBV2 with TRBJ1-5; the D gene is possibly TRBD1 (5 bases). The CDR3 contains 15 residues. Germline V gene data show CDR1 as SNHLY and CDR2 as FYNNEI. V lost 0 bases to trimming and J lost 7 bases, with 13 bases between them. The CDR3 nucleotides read TGTGCCAGCAGTGAAGCATCAGGGCTGAGGCAGCCCCAGCATTTT. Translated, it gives CASSEASGLRQPQHF.

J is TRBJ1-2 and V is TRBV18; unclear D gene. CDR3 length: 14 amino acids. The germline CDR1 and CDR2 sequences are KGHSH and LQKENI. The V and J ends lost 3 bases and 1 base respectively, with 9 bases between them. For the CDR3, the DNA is TGTGCCAGCTCACCGGAAGGCTATAACTATGGCTACACCTTC. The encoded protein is CASSPEGYNYGYTF. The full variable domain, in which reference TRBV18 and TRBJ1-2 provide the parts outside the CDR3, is NAGVMQNPRHLVRRRGQEARLRCSPMKGHSHVYWYRQLPEEGLKFMVYLQKENIIDESGMPKERFSAEFPKEGPSILRIQQVVRGDSAAYFCASSPEGYNYGYTFGSGTRLTVV.